This T cell receptor (beta chain) was captured by sequencing in a study of human T cells and chemical hapten exposure. Study-wide results and limits: Sensitizing to DPC left TCRs with a frequency above 1 in 1000 unaltered.

The library tagged each cDNA molecule with unique molecular identifiers. TCRdb analysed the RACE reads with MiXCR anew, one entry per CDR3 protein. The sample holds some 45,000 distinct CDR3 sequences, 8.9% seen once. Trimming removed 0 bases at V and 11 bases at J, with 22 bases between. CDR1 is ENHRY, CDR2 SYGVKD, per germline. The CDR3 sequence is 17 residues long. In its sample, this clonotype was seen many times. Its antigen is as yet unknown. This sample's time point: patch test 2, 6 weeks after DPC sensitization. Treatment in this sample: therapeutic diphenylcyclopropenone sensitization with weekly scalp DPC.

This specimen consisted of whole blood, obtained in connection with sensitization to the hapten diphenylcyclopropenone (DPC). The clonotype originates from a middle-aged woman with alopecia areata. Some clones in this sample may be carry-over from other donors' samples. V and J are TRBV10-3 and TRBJ1-4; D perhaps matches TRBD1 (5 bases). CDR3 in DNA: TGTGCCATCAGTGAGTCTCCTTACAGGCGCCTGTATGGGAAACTGTTTTTT. It codes for CAISESPYRRLYGKLFF.